This TCR beta chain was documented in a study of Graves' ophthalmopathy and Graves' hyperthyroidism. Using RNA transcripts, the TCR beta CDR3 regions were amplified. HTBI primers were used in a first-round RT-PCR, which preceded a second-round multiplex PCR. TCRdb itself ran the multiplex PCR reads through MiXCR, one entry per CDR3 protein. The sample has some 350,000 distinct CDR3 sequences; about 15% are singletons. Study observations and caveats: A model of 13 signatures distinguished ophthalmopathy from stable hyperthyroidism at 85% to 90% sensitivity and about 80% specificity.

This clonotype was counted between two and nine times. The antigen remains undetermined. The germline V gene encodes CDR1 SNHLY and CDR2 FYNNEI. CDR3 length equals 12 residues. V trimming: 10 bases; J trimming: 2 bases; junction bases outside the gene matches: 4. Material: peripheral blood. J is TRBJ2-7 and V is TRBV2; TRBD1 agrees at 8 bases. This receptor was taken from an adult woman with stable Graves' hyperthyroidism. Here the CDR3 reads CATRDRTYEQYF. CDR3 coding DNA: TGTGCCACCCGGGACAGGACCTACGAGCAGTACTTC. The variable domain in full, with the rest retrieved from reference TRBV2 and TRBJ2-7, is EPEVTQTPSHQVTQMGQEVILRCVPISNHLYFYWYRQILGQKVEFLVSFYNNEISEKSEIFDDQFSVERPDGSNFTLKIRSTKLEDSAMYFCATRDRTYEQYFGPGTRLTVT.